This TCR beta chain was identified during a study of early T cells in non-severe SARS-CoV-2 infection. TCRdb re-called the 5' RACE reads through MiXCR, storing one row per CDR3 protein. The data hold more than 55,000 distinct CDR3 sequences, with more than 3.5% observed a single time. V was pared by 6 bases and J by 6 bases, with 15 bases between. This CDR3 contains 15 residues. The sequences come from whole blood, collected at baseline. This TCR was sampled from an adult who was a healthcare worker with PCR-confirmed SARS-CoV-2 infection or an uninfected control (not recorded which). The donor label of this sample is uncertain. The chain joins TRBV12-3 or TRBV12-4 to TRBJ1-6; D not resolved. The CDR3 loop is CASRPRVGGNSPLHF. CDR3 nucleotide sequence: TGTGCCAGCAGACCCCGGGTGGGAGGTAATTCACCCCTCCACTTT.